The 28 T cell receptor beta chains given below trace back to one sample, sequenced in a study of blood T cell repertoires in COVID-19 (dated by TCRdb to between 2020 and 2021). Library prep was done by the immunoSEQ multiplex PCR assay. TCRdb carries this immuneACCESS record with in-frame sequences only. Its versions omit some clonotypes, under half of them owing to an unresolved V gene in the studies checked, with the rest unexplained. The sample profile shows around 100,000 clones; roughly 88% of them were found once. Less than 4.5% of the sample goes to the ten largest clones. The sequenced sample consisted of peripheral blood. All receptors derive from a human donor in a cohort sampled during active COVID-19.

J is TRBJ1-2 and V is TRBV6-2 or TRBV6-3; TRBD1 is a possible D gene (5 bases). The length of the CDR3 is 13 residues. In germline, CDR1 is MNHEY, CDR2 SVGEGT. V was pared by 5 bases and J by 4 bases, with 11 bases between. The CDR3 sequence: CASSLTGLYGYTF. The CDR3 nucleotides read TGTGCCAGCAGTCTTACAGGTCTCTATGGCTACACCTTC.

CDR3 coding DNA: TGCGCCAGCAGCCAAGGACAGGTTAAGGGTGAAAAACTGTTTTTT. This translates into CASSQGQVKGEKLFF. The chain uses TRBV4-1 and TRBJ1-4, with D perhaps TRBD1 (6 bases). Per the germline V gene, CDR1 is MGHRA and CDR2 is YSYEKL. The CDR3 is made up of 15 amino acids. V shed 1 base and J shed 7 bases, with 13 bases lying between them.

This clone was detected a few times. CDR3 region: CASSLTASYEQYF. The CDR3 nucleotides read TGTGCCAGCAGTCTGACAGCCTCCTACGAGCAGTACTTC. The rearrangement links TRBV28 to TRBJ2-7; tentative D call: TRBD1 (5 bases). The V gene lost 5 bases and the J gene lost 0 bases, with 8 bases spanning the gap. The CDR3 runs 13 residues. CDR1 is MDHEN and CDR2 is SYDVKM in the germline V gene.

CDR3 residues: CATSDNRFFSEQYF. Here the CDR3 DNA reads TGTGCCACCAGTGATAACAGGTTTTTCTCCGAGCAGTACTTC. The chain recombines TRBV24-1 with TRBJ2-7; weak D call: TRBD1 (5 bases). CDR3 length equals 14 residues. Germline CDR1 and CDR2: KGHDR and SFDVKD. V lost 3 bases and J lost 6, with 14 bases in between.

The rearrangement joins TRBV7-9 to TRBJ2-5; 13 bases fit TRBD2. Per germline, CDR1 SEHNR and CDR2 FQNEAQ (reference sequence). The trim removed 3 bases at V and 1 base at J, leaving 2 bases unmatched. This CDR3 is 16 amino acids long. The CDR3 DNA reads TGTGCCAGCAGCTTGGGACTAGCGGGGATCCAAGAGACCCAGTACTTC. It translates to CASSLGLAGIQETQYF.

The V and J genes are TRBV7-2 and TRBJ2-1; TRBD2 aligns across 10 bases. This CDR3 is built from 16 residues. Per germline, CDR1 SGHTA and CDR2 FQGNSA. V shed 5 bases and J 1 base; nucleotides not matched to a gene: 5. In nucleotides, the CDR3 is TGTGCCAGCAGCCCAGCGGGAGGGCCGTCCTACAATGAGCAGTTCTTC. Its translation is CASSPAGGPSYNEQFF.

Concerning this clone: The germline gene is not matched at one end of the junction; a read error may be the cause. V usage is TRBV11-2 and J usage is TRBJ1-5, with TRBD1 matching 7 bases. CDR3 length: 13 residues. Germline CDR1 is SGHAT and CDR2 is FQNNGV. The CDR3 spells CASSLDRDQPQHF. As DNA, the CDR3 is TGTGCCAGCAGTTTAGACAGGGATCAGCCCCAGCATTTT.

This clone was detected only a few times. The chain employs TRBV4-3 and TRBJ2-7; tentatively, D is TRBD2 (9 bases). The CDR3 has 15 amino acids. V lost 5 bases to trimming and J lost 7 bases, with 21 bases between them. Looked up from germline, CDR1 is LGHNA and CDR2 is YSLEER. The CDR3 loop reads CASSFATGAGGEQYF. Here the CDR3 DNA reads TGCGCCAGCAGCTTCGCGACAGGGGCGGGAGGGGAGCAGTACTTC.

The genes are TRBV6-5 and TRBJ1-4; 7 bases line up with TRBD1. V was pared by 6 bases and J by 8 bases, with 12 bases of the junction left unmatched. Germline V CDR1 and CDR2: MNHEY, SVGAGI. CDR3 length equals 15 residues. Here the CDR3 reads CASSPRRQGREKLFF. DNA for the CDR3: TGTGCCAGCAGCCCCCGTCGACAGGGAAGGGAAAAACTGTTTTTT.

The chain is built from TRBV6-2 or TRBV6-3 and TRBJ1-1, with 9 positions matching TRBD1. J gave up 11 bases and V 4 bases, and 8 bases lay outside the gene matches. CDR1 and CDR2 (germline): MNHEY, SVGEGT. The CDR3 contains 13 residues. In DNA form, the CDR3 reads TGTGCCAGCAGTTCAGCCCAACAGGGGGCTGCTTTCTTT. It codes for CASSSAQQGAAFF.

This rearrangement joins TRBV3-1 (or the pseudogene TRBV3-2) to TRBJ2-7; 11 bases map to TRBD1. V shed 5 bases and J 0 bases; nucleotides not matched to a gene: 3. Germline assignment: CDR1 LGHDT and CDR2 YNNKEL (reference sequence). The CDR3 has 15 residues. CDR3 nucleotides: TGTGCCAGCAGCGCAGGGACAGGGGGCTCCTACGAGCAGTACTTC. Encoded protein: CASSAGTGGSYEQYF.

This clone has just a few counts. The chain carries TRBV6-5 and TRBJ1-2; no clear D. The length of the CDR3 is 15 residues. V lost 6 bases to trimming and J lost 2 bases, with 16 bases between them. Germline-derived CDR1 and CDR2 are MNHEY and SVGAGI. The CDR3 here is CASSPSWTENYGYTF. CDR3 nucleotide sequence: TGTGCCAGCAGCCCCTCTTGGACTGAAAACTATGGCTACACCTTC.

The chain has TRBV18 and TRBJ2-5, with D possibly TRBD2 on 6 matching bases. Trimming took off 3 bases at V and 4 bases at J, with 15 bases between the two ends. This CDR3 contains 15 residues. Germline CDR1 and CDR2: KGHSH and LQKENI. The CDR3 DNA sequence: TGTGCCAGCTCACCCTCGACCGGGGGTCTAGAGACCCAGTACTTC. Translated, it gives CASSPSTGGLETQYF.

The rearrangement joins TRBV19 to TRBJ2-3, with D possibly matching TRBD2 (5 bases). CDR1 and CDR2 (germline): LNHDA, SQIVND (reference sequence). This CDR3 region has 17 residues. V gave up 1 base and J gave up 0 bases, with 14 bases separating them. For the CDR3, the DNA is TGTGCCAGTAGTATAGGTGGAAGCGGAGCTAGCACAGATACGCAGTATTTT. Protein: CASSIGGSGASTDTQYF.

With regard to this clone: At one of its ends the junction is not consistent with the germline gene, which may arise from a read error. The chain combines TRBV5-1 with TRBJ1-6; 11 nucleotides align to TRBD1. The CDR3 contains 19 residues. Per the germline V gene, CDR1 is SGHRS and CDR2 is YFSETQ. CDR3 residues: CASSSVGQGAVSSNSPLHF. Written as DNA, the CDR3 is TGCGCCAGCAGCTCAGTCGGACAGGGGGCGGTATCCTCTAATTCACCCCTCCACTTT.

The rearrangement uses TRBV10-3 and TRBJ2-7; 8 bases line up with TRBD2. This CDR3 is built from 17 residues. Germline loops: CDR1 ENHRY, CDR2 SYGVKD. Trimming took 3 bases from V and 5 from J; bases not matched to a gene: 15. CDR3 residues: CAISDPGIAGISDEQYF. In nucleotides, the CDR3 is TGTGCCATCAGTGACCCCGGGATAGCGGGGATCTCTGACGAGCAGTACTTC.

The chain has TRBV9 and TRBJ1-2, with D perhaps TRBD1 (6 bases). Between the trimmed V and J ends, which lost 4 bases and 3 bases, there was a span of 13 bases. Germline CDR1 and CDR2: SGDLS and YYNGEE. This CDR3 is 14 amino acids long. CDR3 sequence reads: CASSSRTDYYGYTF. DNA of the CDR3: TGTGCCAGCAGCTCCCGGACAGATTACTATGGCTACACCTTC.

The V gene is TRBV19, the J gene TRBJ2-2; D perhaps matches TRBD2 (5 bases). The CDR3 covers 14 residues. V gave up 3 bases and J gave up 1 base, with 6 bases separating them. Looked up from germline, CDR1 is LNHDA and CDR2 is SQIVND (reference sequence). The CDR3 region is CASSIGGNTGELFF. The DNA for the CDR3 is TGTGCCAGTAGTATCGGAGGGAACACCGGGGAGCTGTTTTTT. Complete variable domain (other parts from reference TRBV19 and TRBJ2-2): DGGITQSPKYLFRKEGQNVTLSCEQNLNHDAMYWYRQDPGQGLRLIYYSQIVNDFQKGDIAEGYSVSREKKESFPLTVTSAQKNPTAFYLCASSIGGNTGELFFGEGSRLTVL.

The V call is TRBV5-4, the J call TRBJ1-1; TRBD1 matches 8 bases. Germline loops: CDR1 SGHNT, CDR2 YYREEE (reference sequence). V trimming: 4 bases; J trimming: 1 base; junction bases outside the gene matches: 12. CDR3 length: 17 amino acids. The CDR3 sequence is CASSPSLGTGGNTEAFF. DNA for the CDR3: TGTGCCAGCAGCCCGTCACTTGGGACAGGAGGGAACACTGAAGCTTTCTTT.

The V call is TRBV5-1, the J call TRBJ1-2, with D unresolved. This CDR3 region has 17 residues. Trimming pared 2 bases from V and 4 bases from J, leaving 21 bases between. In germline, CDR1 is SGHRS, CDR2 YFSETQ. The DNA of the CDR3 is TGCGCCAGCAGCTTTTCGTCTCCTAGGGAGGGAGGCTATGGCTACACCTTC. Translated: CASSFSSPREGGYGYTF.

This CDR3 is CASSSGPSGNEQYF. CDR3 bases: TGTGCCAGCAGCTCTGGGCCCTCCGGAAACGAGCAGTACTTC. The chain links TRBV11-1 to TRBJ2-7; unclear D gene. V was trimmed by 4 bases and J by 5 bases, leaving 15 bases between them. The CDR3 is 14 residues long. The germline gives CDR1 SGHAT, CDR2 FQDESV (reference sequence).

The rearrangement links TRBV7-3 to TRBJ2-1, with TRBD2 as a possible D gene (6 bases). Germline V lookup: CDR1 SGHTA, CDR2 FQGTGA. The V end was cut by 4 bases, the J end by 2 bases, with 9 bases between. The CDR3 runs to 14 residues. The DNA of the CDR3 is TGTGCCAGCAGCTCGGGACTCCCCTACAATGAGCAGTTCTTC. This translates into CASSSGLPYNEQFF.

V gene TRBV18 combines with J gene TRBJ2-3, with 7 bases that match TRBD2. Germline CDR1 and CDR2: KGHSH and LQKENI. CDR3 size: 17 residues. The J segment lost 0 bases and the V segment lost 3 bases, leaving 9 bases of the junction unmatched. In DNA form, the CDR3 reads TGTGCCAGCTCACCCAGACAGCGGGGAGCCAGCACAGATACGCAGTATTTT. This translates into CASSPRQRGASTDTQYF.

The chain couples TRBV27 to TRBJ2-4; tentatively, D is TRBD2 (6 bases). There are 19 residues in the CDR3. Germline lookup yields CDR1 MNHEY and CDR2 SMNVEV (reference sequence). V shed 2 bases and J shed 0 bases, with 20 bases lying between them. CDR3 protein: CASSLTGRGMVAAKNIQYF. The CDR3, as DNA: TGTGCCAGCAGTTTAACAGGTCGGGGGATGGTGGCAGCCAAAAACATTCAGTACTTC.

This chain connects TRBV9 to TRBJ2-1; 7 bases map to TRBD2. The trim removed 7 bases at V and 4 bases at J, leaving 14 bases unmatched. This CDR3 contains 16 residues. Germline V gene lookup returns CDR1 SGDLS and CDR2 YYNGEE. This CDR3 reads CASARVSGIGYNEQFF. Here the CDR3 DNA reads TGTGCCAGCGCGAGAGTAAGCGGGATAGGGTACAATGAGCAGTTCTTC.

The V gene is TRBV6-5, the J gene TRBJ2-3; D is uncertain. The CDR3 has 11 residues. Germline CDR1 and CDR2: MNHEY and SVGAGI. V was pared by 2 bases and J by 5 bases, with 2 bases between. This chain's CDR3 is CASSYLDTQYF. For the CDR3, the DNA is TGTGCCAGCAGTTACCTAGATACGCAGTATTTT.

This clone was seen only once. The V gene is TRBV6-4, the J gene TRBJ1-2; TRBD1 matches at 8 bases. Germline V CDR1 and CDR2: MRHNA, SNTAGT. V lost 8 bases, J lost 4 bases, and 9 bases stayed unmatched. The CDR3 runs to 14 residues. The CDR3 DNA reads TGTGCCAGCGGGATCAGGGGGCCCACCTATGGCTACACCTTC. The encoded protein is CASGIRGPTYGYTF.

This clone is a singleton in its sample. V and J are TRBV10-1 and TRBJ2-1, with 15 bases identical to TRBD2. V was clipped by 4 bases and J by 8 bases; unmatched bases: 12. CDR3 length: 18 amino acids. Germline V gene data show CDR1 as WNHNN and CDR2 as SYGVQD (reference sequence). CDR3 amino acids: CASSGRTSGRAGFDEQFF. The CDR3 DNA is TGCGCCAGCAGTGGCCGGACTAGCGGGAGGGCCGGATTCGATGAGCAGTTCTTC.